These 7 T cell receptor beta chains originate from one sample sequenced in a study of T cells in Graves' hyperthyroidism and ophthalmopathy. The investigators amplified TCR beta CDR3 regions from RNA transcripts. During a first-round RT-PCR of the TCR CDR3, the HTBI primer set was used. Each CDR3 protein gets one entry after TCRdb re-called the multiplex PCR reads with MiXCR. The sample consists of about 290,000 distinct CDR3 sequences, approximately 14% of them appearing once. The source material was blood. These receptors all stem from a woman between 50 and 59 years old with Graves' hyperthyroidism that later progressed to Graves' ophthalmopathy.

This clonotype has only a few counts. The V and J genes are TRBV9 and TRBJ2-4; D is possibly TRBD1 or TRBD2 (5 bases each). Trimming removed 3 bases from V and 0 bases from J, with 13 bases in between. CDR3 length equals 16 residues. The V gene's germline CDR1 is SGDLS and CDR2 YYNGEE. CDR3 sequence: CASSATGTVAKNIQYF. CDR3 bases: TGTGCCAGCAGCGCCACCGGGACGGTAGCCAAAAACATTCAGTACTTC.

V usage is TRBV9 and J usage is TRBJ2-7; 12 nucleotides agree with TRBD1. Germline assignment: CDR1 SGDLS and CDR2 YYNGEE. Trimming cost V 0 bases and J 5 bases; bases outside gene matches: 3. This CDR3 contains 15 residues. For the CDR3, the DNA is TGTGCCAGCAGCGTAGGGGGGACAGGGGGCAACGAGCAGTACTTC. It yields the protein CASSVGGTGGNEQYF.

As regards this clonotype: Being one base from a much bigger clone, this may be a read error. The rearrangement uses TRBV2 and TRBJ2-6, with D hard to call. Per germline, CDR1 SNHLY and CDR2 FYNNEI. This CDR3 contains 14 residues. The CDR3 reads CASNPISGVNVLTF. In DNA form, the CDR3 reads TGTGCCAGCAATCCGATCTCTGGGGTCAACGTCCTGACTTTC.

This clonotype has ten or more counts. This chain uses TRBV24-1 with TRBJ2-3; D is undetermined. CDR1 is KGHDR, CDR2 SFDVKD, per germline. V was cut by 4 bases and J by 3 bases, with 10 bases left in between. The CDR3 covers 14 residues. This chain's CDR3 is CATSDRLGTDTQYF. In DNA form, the CDR3 reads TGTGCCACCAGTGACCGACTTGGGACAGATACGCAGTATTTT.

At least ten counts were recorded for this clonotype. This chain links TRBV11-2 with TRBJ1-1; D not resolved. The CDR3 is made up of 16 amino acids. The V end lost 5 bases, the J end lost 1 base, and 17 bases lay between the germline ends. In germline, CDR1 is SGHAT, CDR2 FQNNGV. The CDR3 coding sequence is TGTGCCAGCAGCCCCTCCCGGCAGGCCAAGAACACTGAAGCTTTCTTT. This encodes CASSPSRQAKNTEAFF. Looking up the rest from reference TRBV11-2 and TRBJ1-1 gives the full variable domain: EAGVAQSPRYKIIEKRQSVAFWCNPISGHATLYWYQQILGQGPKLLIQFQNNGVVDDSQLPKDRFSAERLKGVDSTLKIQPAKLEDSAVYLCASSPSRQAKNTEAFFGQGTRLTVV.

Many counts were recorded for this clonotype. The rearrangement joins TRBV9 to TRBJ2-1; the D gene is possibly TRBD2 (5 bases). This CDR3 contains 12 residues. The germline CDR1 and CDR2 sequences are SGDLS and YYNGEE. The V end was cut by 3 bases, the J end by 8 bases, with 9 bases between. CDR3 coding DNA: TGTGCCAGCAGCGACGATAGCGATGAGCAGTTCTTC. Amino acids: CASSDDSDEQFF.

This clonotype was detected ten times or more. The J gene is TRBJ2-7, the V gene TRBV7-8; possible D gene TRBD1, 6 bases. V gave up 5 bases and J gave up 1 base, with 15 bases separating them. CDR1 and CDR2 from the germline V gene are SGHVS and FQNEAQ. The CDR3 covers 15 residues. The CDR3 DNA follows: TGTGCCAGCAGCCCACCGACAGGCGTGTCCTACGAGCAGTACTTC. This sequence encodes CASSPPTGVSYEQYF. The variable domain in full, completed from reference TRBV7-8 and TRBJ2-7, reads GAGVSQSPRYKVAKRGQDVALRCDPISGHVSLFWYQQALGQGPEFLTYFQNEAQLDKSGLPSDRFFAERPEGSVSTLKIQRTQQEDSAVYLCASSPPTGVSYEQYFGPGTRLTVT.